The T cell receptor (beta chain) under discussion was sequenced for a study of blood T cell repertoires in COVID-19. The overall study: T cells, B-cell-depleted T cells, or PBMCs supplied cDNA or gDNA.

The Seattle patients, enrolled during active infection, were followed longitudinally. Clones were sequenced by immunoSEQ multiplex PCR, and TCRdb holds only the in-frame ones, with some missing. Here the sample spans 330,000 or so clones, 80% to 90% being singletons. The CDR3 covers 14 residues. Germline V gives CDR1 MNHEY, CDR2 SVGAGI. The V end lost 0 bases, the J end lost 5 bases, and 8 bases lay between the germline ends. The chain joins TRBV6-5 to TRBJ1-5; D call uncertain. The clonotype originates from a man aged 25-40 years with COVID-19, enrolled during active disease. Sequenced material: peripheral blood. The CDR3 sequence is CASSYSREDQPQHF. DNA of the CDR3: TGTGCCAGCAGTTACTCACGAGAAGATCAGCCCCAGCATTTT.